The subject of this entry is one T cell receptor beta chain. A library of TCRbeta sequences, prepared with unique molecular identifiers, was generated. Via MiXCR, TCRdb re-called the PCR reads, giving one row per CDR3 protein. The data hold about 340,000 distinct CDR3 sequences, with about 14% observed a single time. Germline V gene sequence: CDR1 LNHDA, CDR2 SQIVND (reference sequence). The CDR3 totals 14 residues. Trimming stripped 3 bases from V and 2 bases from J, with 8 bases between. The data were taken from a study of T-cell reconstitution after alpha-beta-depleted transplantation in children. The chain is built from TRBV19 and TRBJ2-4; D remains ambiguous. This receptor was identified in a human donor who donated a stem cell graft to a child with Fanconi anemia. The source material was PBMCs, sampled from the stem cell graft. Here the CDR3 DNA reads TGTGCCAGTAGTATGCTAGGGACCAAAAACATTCAGTACTTC. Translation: CASSMLGTKNIQYF.